Listed here are 25 T cell receptor beta chains from one sample, sequenced in a study of blood T cell repertoires in COVID-19. Measured with immunoSEQ multiplex PCR; TCRdb has only the in-frame clones, and not every one. The sample lists about 220,000 clones, nearly 90% occurring once. Sequencing was performed on PBMCs or T cells enriched from blood (not recorded which). Source of these receptors: a man aged 30 to 45 who had been exposed to COVID-19.

V is TRBV5-1 and J is TRBJ1-2, with 9 bases aligning to TRBD1. The CDR3 totals 17 residues. Germline trimming cut 0 bases from V and 5 bases from J; bases unmatched to any gene: 11. Germline CDR1 is SGHRS and CDR2 is YFSETQ. The CDR3 DNA sequence: TGCGCCAGCAGCTTGGATACCCCGGGACAGGGAAGTTATGGCTACACCTTC. Protein: CASSLDTPGQGSYGYTF. The variable domain in full, with the rest retrieved from reference TRBV5-1 and TRBJ1-2, is KAGVTQTPRYLIKTRGQQVTLSCSPISGHRSVSWYQQTPGQGLQFLFEYFSETQRNKGNFPGRFSGRQFSNSRSEMNVSTLELGDSALYLCASSLDTPGQGSYGYTFGSGTRLTVV.

The V gene is TRBV7-2, the J gene TRBJ2-4, with D uncertain. Per germline, CDR1 SGHTA and CDR2 FQGNSA. Trimming cost V 4 bases and J 0 bases, with 16 bases left between them. This CDR3 contains 17 residues. The CDR3 DNA sequence: TGTGCCAGCAGCTCTTCCCACATGATAAGAGCCAAAAACATTCAGTACTTC. Amino acids: CASSSSHMIRAKNIQYF.

This sequence joins TRBV5-1 and TRBJ2-3; 7 nucleotides match TRBD2. CDR3 length: 14 residues. V shed 0 bases and J 3 bases; nucleotides not matched to a gene: 1. Germline CDR1 is SGHRS and CDR2 is YFSETQ. CDR3 region: CASSLEGGTDTQYF. Here the CDR3 DNA reads TGCGCCAGCAGCTTGGAGGGAGGGACAGATACGCAGTATTTT.

The chain has TRBV4-2 and TRBJ1-3; D not resolved. V was pared by 1 base and J by 0 bases, with 7 bases between. The length of the CDR3 is 15 residues. Germline V gene lookup returns CDR1 LGHNA and CDR2 YNFKEQ. The CDR3 DNA follows: TGTGCCAGCAGCCAAGGGCTGAACTCTGGAAACACCATATATTTT. Translating gives CASSQGLNSGNTIYF.

This chain links TRBV5-6 with TRBJ1-6; 10 bases match TRBD1. CDR1 is SGHDT and CDR2 is YYEEEE in the germline V gene. J gave up 5 bases and V 4 bases, and 6 bases lay outside the gene matches. CDR3 size: 16 residues. The CDR3 spells CASSPGTGANNSPLHF. The CDR3 DNA follows: TGTGCCAGCAGCCCAGGGACAGGGGCTAATAATTCACCCCTCCACTTT.

The chain is built from TRBV7-2 and TRBJ1-2; 9 bases fit TRBD1. Per the germline V gene, CDR1 is SGHTA and CDR2 is FQGNSA. Trimming took 5 bases from V and 7 from J; bases not matched to a gene: 8. This CDR3 is 14 amino acids long. DNA for the CDR3: TGTGCCAGCAGCGTAACAGGGGGCGCGGGTGGCTACACCTTC. It yields the protein CASSVTGGAGGYTF.

This chain links TRBV4-1 with TRBJ1-2; 7 bases are shared with TRBD1. The CDR3 is 13 residues long. V lost 2 bases to trimming and J lost 5 bases; unmatched junction nucleotides: 2. Germline V gene data show CDR1 as MGHRA and CDR2 as YSYEKL. The CDR3 bases are TGCGCCAGCAGCCAACTACAGGGGTATGGCTACACCTTC. Translated: CASSQLQGYGYTF.

The V call is TRBV30, the J call TRBJ2-5; possible D gene TRBD2, 6 bases. V lost 0 bases and J 1 base, leaving 12 bases between the germline ends. CDR3 length: 15 residues. Germline V gene sequence: CDR1 GTSNPN, CDR2 SVGIG (reference sequence). DNA of the CDR3: TGTGCCTGGAGTGTAGGAGGGGACCTCCAAGAGACCCAGTACTTC. As protein: CAWSVGGDLQETQYF.

The rearrangement joins TRBV3-1 (or the pseudogene TRBV3-2) to TRBJ1-2, with D possibly TRBD1 on 6 matching bases. CDR3 size: 14 residues. Per germline, CDR1 LGHDT and CDR2 YNNKEL (reference sequence). The V end was cut by 0 bases, the J end by 3 bases, with 8 bases between. The CDR3 DNA sequence: TGTGCCAGCAGCCAAGATAACAGGGACTATGGCTACACCTTC. Its protein product is CASSQDNRDYGYTF.

In the case of this clone: A junction end diverges from the germline sequence, so it may reflect a read error. CDR3 sequence: CANSYRGTEAFF. CDR3 coding DNA: TGTGCCAACAGTTACAGGGGGACTGAAGCTTTCTTT. This chain joins TRBV12-3 or TRBV12-4 and TRBJ1-1, with TRBD1 matching 8 bases. This CDR3 has 12 amino acids.

The chain carries TRBV12-3 or TRBV12-4 and TRBJ2-5; D remains unclear. This CDR3 is built from 13 residues. With 3 bases removed from V and 2 bases from J, the gap between germline ends came to 7 bases. The DNA of the CDR3 is TGTGCCAGCAGTTTTTGGCAGCAAGAGACCCAGTACTTC. It specifies CASSFWQQETQYF.

CDR3: CAISETGQGGNTIYF. The CDR3 nucleotides read TGTGCCATCAGTGAGACGGGACAGGGTGGAAACACCATATATTTT. V and J are TRBV10-3 and TRBJ1-3; 9 nucleotides match TRBD1. There are 15 residues in the CDR3. With V trimmed by 2 bases and J by 3 bases, 2 bases remained unmatched. In germline, CDR1 is ENHRY, CDR2 SYGVKD.

V usage is TRBV6-2 or TRBV6-3 and J usage is TRBJ1-1; perhaps TRBD1 as D (6 bases). Trimming pared 2 bases from V and 1 base from J, leaving 17 bases between. The CDR3 consists of 17 residues. The germline gives CDR1 MNHEY, CDR2 SVGEGT. CDR3 residues: CASSYPRRGASNTEAFF. The CDR3 DNA reads as TGTGCCAGCAGTTACCCCCGCCGGGGGGCCTCGAACACTGAAGCTTTCTTT.

This chain joins TRBV7-2 and TRBJ1-2; D remains unclear. V lost 1 base, J lost 3 bases, and 9 bases lay in between. Germline CDR1 and CDR2: SGHTA and FQGNSA. The CDR3 runs to 14 residues. This CDR3 is CASSLDSSYYGYTF. Written as DNA, the CDR3 is TGTGCCAGCAGCTTAGATTCCTCCTACTATGGCTACACCTTC.

The V gene is TRBV15, the J gene TRBJ1-1, with D possibly matching TRBD1 (6 bases). CDR1 and CDR2 from the germline V gene are LNHNV and YYDKDF (reference sequence). The CDR3 has 15 amino acids. Trimming left V 4 bases short and J 1 base short, with 13 bases between. The CDR3 protein is CATSKSGGSNTEAFF. CDR3 sequence (DNA): TGTGCCACCAGCAAGAGCGGGGGCTCGAACACTGAAGCTTTCTTT.

This rearrangement joins TRBV5-1 to TRBJ2-1; TRBD2 matches at 10 bases. V dropped 4 bases and J dropped 4; count of bases not matched to a gene: 5. The CDR3 consists of 15 residues. Germline V CDR1 and CDR2: SGHRS, YFSETQ. CDR3 sequence reads: CASSALAGGYNEQFF. The DNA of the CDR3 is TGCGCCAGCAGCGCCTTAGCGGGGGGTTACAATGAGCAGTTCTTC. The whole variable domain, filled in from reference TRBV5-1 and TRBJ2-1, reads KAGVTQTPRYLIKTRGQQVTLSCSPISGHRSVSWYQQTPGQGLQFLFEYFSETQRNKGNFPGRFSGRQFSNSRSEMNVSTLELGDSALYLCASSALAGGYNEQFFGPGTRLTVL.

This chain links TRBV7-9 with TRBJ1-6; D gene unclear. Germline V gene sequence: CDR1 SEHNR, CDR2 FQNEAQ (reference sequence). This CDR3 spans 17 amino acids. V lost 1 base and J lost 4, with 14 bases in between. The CDR3: CASSLVRPLSYNSPLHF. Here the CDR3 DNA reads TGTGCCAGCAGCTTAGTGCGTCCTCTGAGTTATAATTCACCCCTCCACTTT.

The chain employs TRBV19 and TRBJ2-2; D might be TRBD2 (6 bases). The V gene lost 11 bases and the J gene lost 7 bases, with 11 bases spanning the gap. The CDR3 runs to 11 residues. CDR1 is LNHDA and CDR2 is SQIVND in the germline V gene (reference sequence). DNA for the CDR3: TGTGCCGCCACCGGGGGCGGGGAGCTGTTTTTT. Amino acid sequence: CAATGGGELFF.

Note on this clone: The sample holds other DNA sequences that translate to the same CDR3. The V call is TRBV3-1 (or the pseudogene TRBV3-2), the J call TRBJ1-5, with D maybe TRBD1 (5 bases). This CDR3 is 14 amino acids long. Germline lookup yields CDR1 LGHDT and CDR2 YNNKEL (reference sequence). Trimming pared 5 bases from V and 4 bases from J, leaving 12 bases between. CDR3 amino acids: CASSFRGGNQPQHF. The DNA for the CDR3 is TGTGCCAGCAGCTTCCGCGGGGGAAATCAGCCCCAGCATTTT.

The chain couples TRBV11-3 to TRBJ1-6, with 12 bases aligning to TRBD1. CDR1 is SGHNT, CDR2 YENEEA, per germline. The CDR3 covers 17 residues. With 5 bases clipped from V and 8 bases from J, the junction kept 10 bases outside the gene matches. Here the CDR3 reads CASSGGVGTGGDSPLHF. The CDR3 DNA reads TGTGCCAGCAGCGGTGGGGTTGGGACAGGGGGCGATTCACCCCTCCACTTT.

This chain joins TRBV10-3 and TRBJ2-3, with D hard to call. From germline, CDR1 is ENHRY and CDR2 SYGVKD. This CDR3 has 14 residues. Trimming cost V 0 bases and J 3 bases, with 7 bases left between them. In DNA, the CDR3 is TGTGCCATCAGTGAGTCATCGCGAACAGATACGCAGTATTTT. Amino acid sequence: CAISESSRTDTQYF.

The chain is built from TRBV5-4 and TRBJ1-1; weak D call: TRBD1 (6 bases). V was pared by 2 bases and J by 1 base, with 9 bases between. The CDR3 spans 14 residues. CDR1 is SGHNT, CDR2 YYREEE, per germline (reference sequence). The CDR3 region is CASSLRTANTEAFF. In DNA form, the CDR3 reads TGTGCCAGCAGCTTACGGACAGCGAACACTGAAGCTTTCTTT.

The chain is built from TRBV3-1 (or the pseudogene TRBV3-2) and TRBJ1-3; the D gene is possibly TRBD1 (6 bases). V was pared by 2 bases and J by 7 bases, with 12 bases between. CDR3 length: 14 amino acids. Germline CDR1 and CDR2: LGHDT and YNNKEL (reference sequence). CDR3 amino acids: CASSQRGLGNTIYF. CDR3 DNA sequence: TGTGCCAGCAGCCAAAGGGGGTTGGGGAACACCATATATTTT.

This chain links TRBV7-2 with TRBJ1-2, with 7 bases lining up with TRBD1. Germline CDR1 SGHTA, CDR2 FQGNSA. With 5 bases clipped from V and 8 bases from J, the junction kept 5 bases outside the gene matches. The CDR3 loop spans 12 amino acids. CDR3: CASSVNRGGYTF. CDR3 nucleotide sequence: TGTGCCAGCAGCGTAAACAGGGGCGGCTACACCTTC. The entire variable domain, with the rest obtained from reference TRBV7-2 and TRBJ1-2, is as follows: GAGVSQSPSNKVTEKGKDVELRCDPISGHTALYWYRQSLGQGLEFLIYFQGNSAPDKSGLPSDRFSAERTGGSVSTLTIQRTQQEDSAVYLCASSVNRGGYTFGSGTRLTVV.

The chain joins TRBV5-1 to TRBJ1-2, with TRBD1 matching over 7 bases. The CDR3 is 13 residues long. J was trimmed by 3 bases and V by 4 bases; bases with no gene match: 3. CDR1 SGHRS and CDR2 YFSETQ come from the germline V gene. The CDR3 loop reads CASSGQDDYGYTF. CDR3 DNA sequence: TGCGCCAGCAGCGGACAGGATGACTATGGCTACACCTTC.